The rows below give T cell receptor beta chains drawn from one sample of a study of Ad26.COV2.S vaccination and SARS-CoV-2 variants. Produced via immunoSEQ multiplex PCR; TCRdb's table is partial and in-frame only. The sample has fewer than 300,000 clones, roughly 86% seen once. The material was peripheral blood, obtained in a trial of Ad26.COV2.S vaccine versus placebo. Source of these receptors: a person between 18 and 60 years old who received the Ad26.COV2.S COVID-19 vaccine or a placebo. CDR3s include the opening cysteine and the closing phenylalanine or tryptophan. The D gene is left open where the match is weak. Not all rows give a size; the values are once, few, many and, for expanded clones, a class.

>-|TRBV9|TRBJ1-1|-
TGTGCCAGCAGCTCGCAGGTGAACACTGAAGCTTTCTTT
CASSSQVNTEAFF
>TRBD2|TRBV10-3|TRBJ2-6|-
TGTGCCATCAGGGCAGCGGGATTTGGGGCCAACGTCCTGACTTTC
CAIRAAGFGANVLTF
>-|TRBV30|TRBJ1-6|few
TGTGCCTTGGGGCAGGGGCTAGAGAGTCTGCTTAATTCACCCCTCCACTTT
CALGQGLESLLNSPLHF
>TRBD2|TRBV9|TRBJ2-7|-
TGTGCCAGCAGCGTAGCTGGGACTAGCGGACCCTACGAGCAGTACTTC
CASSVAGTSGPYEQYF
>TRBD1|TRBV7-8|TRBJ2-4|-
TGTGCCAGCAGCTTAGGCCAGGGGGACATTCAGTACTTC
CASSLGQGDIQYF
>-|TRBV4-1|TRBJ2-6|-
TGCGCCAGCAGCCAAGTCGGGTTAAGCGCTGGGGCCAACGTCCTGACTTTC
CASSQVGLSAGANVLTF
>TRBD2|TRBV11-3|TRBJ2-7|-
TGTGCCAGCAGCCCTAACATACTAGCGGGAGTCCACGAGCAGTACTTC
CASSPNILAGVHEQYF
>TRBD2|TRBV9|TRBJ2-1|once
TGTGCCAGCAGCGTAGCTCTCCGGGGGGAGTTCAATGAGCAGTTCTTC
CASSVALRGEFNEQFF
>TRBD2|TRBV9|TRBJ2-7|-
TGTGCCAGCAGCGAAGGACTAGCGGACTCCTACGAGCAGTACTTC
CASSEGLADSYEQYF
>TRBD2|TRBV19|TRBJ2-1|-
TGTGCCAGTAGTATAGTCGTGGGGACTAGCGGGAGACGGGCATACAATGAGCAGTTCTTC
CASSIVVGTSGRRAYNEQFF
>TRBD1|TRBV5-6|TRBJ2-7|-
TGTGCCAGCAGCTGGACAGGGGACGAGCAGTACTTC
CASSWTGDEQYF
>-|TRBV18|TRBJ2-3|-
TGTGCCAGCTCACCAACAGGAACTAGAGTCCCAGATACGCAGTATTTT
CASSPTGTRVPDTQYF
>-|TRBV19|TRBJ1-4|-
TGTGCCAGTATGGGTCGGGACACGGGGGCCAGAAAACTGTTTTTT
CASMGRDTGARKLFF
>-|TRBV5-1|TRBJ1-3|-
TGCGCCAGCAGCCCCCTGGGCAGCTCTGGAAACACCATATATTTT
CASSPLGSSGNTIYF
>TRBD1|TRBV5-6|TRBJ2-5|once
TGTGCCAGCAGCCGAGGGGGCCCAGAGACCCAGTACTTC
CASSRGGPETQYF
>TRBD1|TRBV10-2|TRBJ2-7|-
TGCGCCAGCAGTGTTCCCCGGGACAGGGGGCGCGGCGAGCAGTACTTC
CASSVPRDRGRGEQYF
>-|TRBV11-2|TRBJ2-1|-
TGTGCCAGCAGCCCCGGCAGAAACTCCTACAATGAGCAGTTCTTC
CASSPGRNSYNEQFF
>-|TRBV19|TRBJ1-5|-
TGTGCCAGTAGTAAGGGCCAGCCCCAGCATTTT
CASSKGQPQHF
>TRBD1|TRBV7-2|TRBJ2-7|-
TGTGCCAGCAGTTCAACCGGGACAGGGCTTGGGTACGAGCAGTACTTC
CASSSTGTGLGYEQYF
>-|TRBV30|TRBJ1-1|-
TGTGCCTGGAATGGGGGGACGGGGAACACTGAAGCTTTCTTT
CAWNGGTGNTEAFF
>TRBD2|TRBV5-6|TRBJ2-4|-
TGTGCCAGCAGCTTGGCGGGGGGAAGAGCCAAAAACATTCAGTACTTC
CASSLAGGRAKNIQYF
>-|TRBV5-4|TRBJ1-2|-
TGTGCCAGCAGCTTCGGGACCGGCTATGGCTACACCTTC
CASSFGTGYGYTF
>TRBD1|TRBV6-2/TRBV6-3|TRBJ2-5|few
TGTGCCAGCAGCGCCAGCCACAGGGGGATGAGAGAGACCCAGTACTTC
CASSASHRGMRETQYF
>TRBD2|TRBV5-1|TRBJ2-2|-
TGCGCCAGCAGCTCGACTAGCGGAATCACCGGGGAGCTGTTTTTT
CASSSTSGITGELFF
>-|TRBV5-1|TRBJ2-5|-
TGCGCCAGCAGCTCCCGACAGAGCCAAGAGACCCAGTACTTC
CASSSRQSQETQYF
>-|TRBV4-1|TRBJ1-2|-
TGCGCCAGCAGCCAAGATCACGGCTACACCTTC
CASSQDHGYTF
>-|TRBV3-1/TRBV3-2|TRBJ1-2|-
TGTGCCAGCAGCCAAGAAACAGGTTATAACTATGGCTACACCTTC
CASSQETGYNYGYTF
>-|TRBV7-3|TRBJ2-2|-
TGTGCCAGCAGCTTAACGTACGGGCGGAACACCGGGGAGCTGTTTTTT
CASSLTYGRNTGELFF
>-|TRBV7-3|TRBJ2-2|-
TGTGCCAGCAGTTCCGGGACCAACACCGGGGAGCTGTTTTTT
CASSSGTNTGELFF
>-|TRBV4-1|TRBJ2-1|-
TGCGCCAGCAGCCGGTCCGGACTAAGCTCCTACAATGAGCAGTTCTTC
CASSRSGLSSYNEQFF
>TRBD2|TRBV30|TRBJ2-1|-
TGTGCCTGGAGTCGTACCGGGACTAGTCACAATGAGCAGTTCTTC
CAWSRTGTSHNEQFF
>TRBD2|TRBV18|TRBJ2-7|few
TGTGCCAGCTCACGTGCGGGACTAGCCGCACCCGAGCAGTACTTC
CASSRAGLAAPEQYF
>TRBD2|TRBV5-4|TRBJ2-1|-
TGTGCCAGCAGCTTGGTTGGGGACACTAGCGGGAACTCCTACAATGAGCAGTTCTTC
CASSLVGDTSGNSYNEQFF
>-|TRBV30|TRBJ1-2|-
TGTGCCTGGAGTGGGGTAACATATGGCTACACCTTC
CAWSGVTYGYTF
>TRBD1|TRBV30|TRBJ2-1|-
TGTGCCTGGAGCGCGGACAGGATGTCATACAATGAGCAGTTCTTC
CAWSADRMSYNEQFF
>TRBD1|TRBV24-1|TRBJ2-1|-
TGTGCCACCAGTGACCCCGTGACAGGGAATGAGCAGTTCTTC
CATSDPVTGNEQFF
>-|TRBV14|TRBJ2-1|-
TGTGCCAGCAGCCAAGATGGAAGGGTCCTAAGCTCCTACAATGAGCAGTTCTTC
CASSQDGRVLSSYNEQFF
>-|TRBV15|TRBJ2-5|-
TGTGCCACCAGCACCCACCAGGGGAGCCAAGAGACCCAGTACTTC
CATSTHQGSQETQYF
>-|TRBV30|TRBJ1-1|-
TGTGCCTGGAGTGTAGCGGGGGGGGCCACTGAAGCTTTCTTT
CAWSVAGGATEAFF
>TRBD1|TRBV5-1|TRBJ1-6|-
TGCGCCAGCAGCCCGGACAGGAATTCACCCCTCCACTTT
CASSPDRNSPLHF
>-|TRBV11-2|TRBJ1-1|-
TGTGCCAGCAGCTTAGGTCGGCGGGGGGGAGTGAACACTGAAGCTTTCTTT
CASSLGRRGGVNTEAFF
>TRBD1|TRBV20-1|TRBJ1-1|-
TGCAGTGCTCAGGACAGGGGAAATTCGTTCTTT
CSAQDRGNSFF
>TRBD2|TRBV5-1|TRBJ2-7|-
TGCGCCAGCAGCTTGGTTTCTAGCGGGGGAAAGGCCTACGAGCAGTACTTC
CASSLVSSGGKAYEQYF
>-|TRBV9|TRBJ2-3|-
TGTGCCAGCAGCGTATTAGGGGGAAGCACAGATACGCAGTATTTT
CASSVLGGSTDTQYF
>-|TRBV9|TRBJ1-5|-
TGTGCCAGCAGCGTGACAGGAGGGGATCAGCCCCAGCATTTT
CASSVTGGDQPQHF
>-|TRBV28|TRBJ2-4|-
TGTGCCAGCAGTTTTCCCCCTTCCTCGGCATATAAAAACATTCAGTACTTC
CASSFPPSSAYKNIQYF
>TRBD1|TRBV2|TRBJ1-2|-
TGTGCCAGCCAGAGCGGACAGGCGGGCTATGGCTACACCTTC
CASQSGQAGYGYTF
>TRBD2|TRBV27|TRBJ2-7|-
TGTGCCAGCAGGGGACTAGGCCGGGCATCCTACGAGCAGTACTTC
CASRGLGRASYEQYF
>-|TRBV7-9|TRBJ1-1|-
TGTGCCAGCAGCCCCCTCGGAGGGGACACCACCACTGAAGCTTTCTTT
CASSPLGGDTTTEAFF
>TRBD1|TRBV5-4|TRBJ2-5|-
TGTGCCAGCAGCTCCCGACAGGGGTCACAAGAGACCCAGTACTTC
CASSSRQGSQETQYF
>-|TRBV4-3|TRBJ1-2|-
TGCGCCAGCAGCCAACAGGGTGCGGGGGGCTATGGCTACACCTTC
CASSQQGAGGYGYTF
>-|TRBV18|TRBJ2-7|-
TGTGCCAGCTCACCGAGGACCGAAAGTGCCTACGAGCAGTACTTC
CASSPRTESAYEQYF
>-|TRBV25-1|TRBJ1-1|-
TGTGCCAGCAGTAGCACTGAAGCTTTCTTT
CASSSTEAFF